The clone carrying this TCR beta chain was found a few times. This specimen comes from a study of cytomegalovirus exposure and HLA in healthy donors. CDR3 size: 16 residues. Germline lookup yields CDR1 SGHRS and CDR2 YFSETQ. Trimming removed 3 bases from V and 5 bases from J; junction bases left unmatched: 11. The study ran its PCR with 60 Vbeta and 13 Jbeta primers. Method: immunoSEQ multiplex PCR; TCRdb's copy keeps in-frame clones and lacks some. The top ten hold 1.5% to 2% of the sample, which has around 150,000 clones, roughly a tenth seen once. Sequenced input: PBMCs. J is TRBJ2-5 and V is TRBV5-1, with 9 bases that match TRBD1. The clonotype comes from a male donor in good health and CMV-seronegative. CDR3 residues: CASSSDRDRAMETQYF. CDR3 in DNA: TGCGCCAGCAGCTCGGACCGGGACAGGGCTATGGAGACCCAGTACTTC.